Shown below are 24 T cell receptor beta chains from a single sample sequenced in a study of PD-1 blockade in mismatch repair-deficient tumors (TCRdb year 2017). Library preparation employed the immunoSEQ multiplex PCR assay. The source is immuneACCESS, and TCRdb retained only in-frame sequences with V and J called. Part of the clones is not carried over; for the studies checked, unresolved V genes explain less than half of this, and the remainder is unexplained. The sample records 40,000 to 65,000 clones, about 85% of which are singletons. Jointly, the top ten make up about 8.3% of the sample. The starting material was peripheral blood, obtained around 19 weeks after starting pembrolizumab. Source of these receptors: an adult with mismatch repair-deficient cancer.

The chain couples TRBV14 to TRBJ2-5, with D possibly TRBD1 on 5 matching bases. Per the germline V gene, CDR1 is SGHDN and CDR2 is FVKESK. The V and J ends lost 0 bases and 4 bases respectively, with 12 bases between them. This CDR3 has 15 residues. This CDR3 reads CASSQEVAGRETQYF. For the CDR3, the DNA is TGTGCCAGCAGCCAAGAAGTGGCAGGGCGAGAGACCCAGTACTTC.

This chain links TRBV5-1 with TRBJ2-7; a possible D gene is TRBD2 (6 bases). This CDR3 has 14 residues. V shed 0 bases and J shed 5 bases, with 12 bases lying between them. Germline V gene sequence: CDR1 SGHRS, CDR2 YFSETQ. The CDR3 is CASSLGGIRDEQYF. The DNA of the CDR3 is TGCGCCAGCAGCTTGGGCGGGATTAGGGACGAGCAGTACTTC.

J is TRBJ2-1 and V is TRBV7-9; 11 positions agree with TRBD2. CDR1 is SEHNR, CDR2 FQNEAQ, per germline (reference sequence). V shed 6 bases, J shed 0 bases, and the junction held 7 bases outside the gene matches. The CDR3 is made up of 17 amino acids. CDR3 sequence: CASRSRTSGSSYNEQFF. The CDR3 region has the DNA TGTGCCAGCAGAAGTAGAACTAGCGGGAGCTCCTACAATGAGCAGTTCTTC. Filled out from reference TRBV7-9 and TRBJ2-1, the complete variable domain reads DTGVSQNPRHKITKRGQNVTFRCDPISEHNRLYWYRQTLGQGPEFLTYFQNEAQLEKSRLLSDRFSAERPKGSFSTLEIQRTEQGDSAMYLCASRSRTSGSSYNEQFFGPGTRLTVL.

This rearrangement joins TRBV19 to TRBJ1-1; D ambiguous. With 2 bases removed from V and 6 bases from J, the gap between germline ends came to 13 bases. This CDR3 region has 14 residues. Per the germline V gene, CDR1 is LNHDA and CDR2 is SQIVND (reference sequence). Written as DNA, the CDR3 is TGTGCCAGTAGTATATTTGCAGGTACGGCTGAAGCTTTCTTT. Translation: CASSIFAGTAEAFF.

V is TRBV19 and J is TRBJ2-7; 8 nucleotides line up with TRBD1. V gave up 5 bases and J gave up 3 bases; unmatched junction bases: 12. The CDR3 loop spans 16 amino acids. Germline CDR1 is LNHDA and CDR2 is SQIVND (reference sequence). The CDR3 loop is CASSSQFQGAFYEQYF. DNA for the CDR3: TGTGCCAGTAGTTCGCAGTTCCAGGGGGCCTTCTACGAGCAGTACTTC. Filled out from reference TRBV19 and TRBJ2-7, the complete variable domain reads DGGITQSPKYLFRKEGQNVTLSCEQNLNHDAMYWYRQDPGQGLRLIYYSQIVNDFQKGDIAEGYSVSREKKESFPLTVTSAQKNPTAFYLCASSSQFQGAFYEQYFGPGTRLTVT.

This chain connects TRBV29-1 to TRBJ1-5; D uncertain. Trimming took off 1 base at V and 2 bases at J, with 18 bases between the two ends. The germline gives CDR1 SQVTM, CDR2 ANQGSEA. This CDR3 contains 17 residues. CDR3 DNA sequence: TGCAGCGTTGAAGGTCACTATAGGACGGCTCGCAATCAGCCCCAGCATTTT. Amino acids: CSVEGHYRTARNQPQHF. The full variable domain, rest sourced from reference TRBV29-1 and TRBJ1-5, is SAVISQKPSRDICQRGTSLTIQCQVDSQVTMMFWYRQQPGQSLTLIATANQGSEATYESGFVIDKFPISRPNLTFSTLTVSNMSPEDSSIYLCSVEGHYRTARNQPQHFGDGTRLSIL.

The CDR3 is CSGRTSGMGGEQFF. CDR3 nucleotide sequence: TGCAGCGGGAGGACTAGCGGAATGGGTGGTGAGCAGTTCTTC. V gene TRBV29-1 combines with J gene TRBJ2-1; TRBD2 agrees at 10 bases. CDR1 and CDR2 from the germline V gene are SQVTM and ANQGSEA. Trimming at V came to 7 bases and at J to 9 bases, leaving 12 bases not matched to a gene. The CDR3 contains 14 residues.

This rearrangement joins TRBV19 to TRBJ1-3; no definite D call. Germline values: CDR1 LNHDA, CDR2 SQIVND (reference sequence). V was shortened by 3 bases and J by 3 bases, with 12 bases between the two germline ends. This CDR3 is 15 amino acids long. The CDR3, as DNA: TGTGCCAGTAGTATCGGACGGACGGGTGGAAACACCATATATTTT. It is translated as CASSIGRTGGNTIYF.

The CDR3 here is CASSSPGLNYGYTF. The CDR3 DNA reads TGTGCCAGTAGTAGCCCAGGCCTTAACTATGGCTACACCTTC. The chain carries TRBV19 and TRBJ1-2; unclear D gene. This CDR3 comprises 14 residues. CDR1 is LNHDA and CDR2 is SQIVND in the germline V gene (reference sequence). Trimming took off 4 bases at V and 1 base at J, with 10 bases between the two ends.

A note on this clone: Distinct nucleotide sequences in the sample also encode this CDR3. The rearrangement joins TRBV4-2 to TRBJ2-3, with 9 bases aligning to TRBD2. Trimming took 4 bases from V and 4 from J; bases not matched to a gene: 6. This CDR3 region has 15 residues. Germline V gene lookup returns CDR1 LGHNA and CDR2 YNFKEQ. CDR3 residues: CASSRSGSPPDTQYF. The CDR3 DNA reads TGTGCCAGCAGCCGTAGCGGGAGCCCCCCAGATACGCAGTATTTT.

This clone was observed a single time. The chain's CDR3 is CAISESFGTAYEQYF. Here the CDR3 DNA reads TGTGCCATCAGTGAGTCTTTCGGGACTGCCTACGAGCAGTACTTC. This sequence joins TRBV10-3 and TRBJ2-7, with D possibly being TRBD2 (6 bases). Trimming left V 0 bases short and J 2 bases short, with 11 bases between. Looked up from germline, CDR1 is ENHRY and CDR2 is SYGVKD. The CDR3 covers 15 residues.

V usage is TRBV29-1 and J usage is TRBJ1-5; D is perhaps TRBD1 (5 bases). The CDR3 runs to 13 residues. V lost 4 bases and J 3 bases, leaving 10 bases between the germline ends. The germline gives CDR1 SQVTM, CDR2 ANQGSEA. This chain's CDR3 is CSVGQGPNQPQHF. The CDR3 DNA reads as TGCAGCGTTGGCCAGGGTCCCAATCAGCCCCAGCATTTT.

The V gene is TRBV7-2, the J gene TRBJ2-7; perhaps TRBD2 as D (5 bases). The CDR3 covers 15 residues. The germline V gene encodes CDR1 SGHTA and CDR2 FQGNSA. Trimming stripped 2 bases from V and 2 bases from J, with 13 bases between. Here the CDR3 reads CASSLRGGRTYEQYF. The CDR3 DNA sequence: TGTGCCAGCAGCTTAAGAGGCGGGCGGACCTACGAGCAGTACTTC.

The CDR3 region is CASSSLRDNNEQFF. The DNA for the CDR3 is TGTGCCAGCAGCTCCCTTAGGGACAACAATGAGCAGTTCTTC. The rearrangement joins TRBV7-6 to TRBJ2-1, with D perhaps TRBD1 (6 bases). Germline V gives CDR1 SGHVS, CDR2 FNYEAQ. Deletions cut 4 bases from V and 5 bases from J, with 12 bases between. The CDR3 length is 14 residues.

The chain joins TRBV10-3 to TRBJ2-5, with no clear D. This CDR3 is 14 amino acids long. The germline V and J ends were trimmed by 3 bases and 9 bases, with 17 bases remaining between them. CDR1 and CDR2 from the germline V gene are ENHRY and SYGVKD. As DNA, the CDR3 is TGTGCCATCAGTGATTTGGTCGCGGCTGGGGCCCAGTACTTC. Protein sequence: CAISDLVAAGAQYF.

The rearrangement links TRBV14 to TRBJ2-1; D unresolved. The V gene's germline CDR1 is SGHDN and CDR2 FVKESK. The V end was cut by 5 bases, the J end by 8 bases, with 16 bases between. CDR3 length equals 14 residues. CDR3 nucleotides: TGTGCCAGCAGCTTTAGAGGTTACGGCCATGAGCAGTTCTTC. Protein product: CASSFRGYGHEQFF.

This clone appeared a single time. The V gene is TRBV19, the J gene TRBJ2-6; D is possibly TRBD2 (5 bases). CDR1 is LNHDA and CDR2 is SQIVND in the germline V gene (reference sequence). V gave up 7 bases and J gave up 2 bases, with 9 bases separating them. This CDR3 is built from 14 residues. This CDR3 is CASNEGTGANVLTF. DNA for the CDR3: TGTGCCAGTAATGAGGGAACTGGGGCCAACGTCCTGACTTTC.

This chain connects TRBV11-3 to TRBJ2-1, with D maybe TRBD2 (5 bases). Germline CDR1 SGHNT, CDR2 YENEEA. V dropped 1 base and J dropped 8 bases, with 6 bases sitting between them. CDR3 size: 12 residues. The CDR3 spells CASSLGGDEQFF. CDR3 nucleotide sequence: TGTGCCAGCAGCTTAGGGGGAGATGAGCAGTTCTTC.

This sequence joins TRBV4-2 and TRBJ2-7; D is possibly TRBD2 (6 bases). Germline-derived CDR1 and CDR2 are LGHNA and YNFKEQ. There are 14 residues in the CDR3. Deletions cut 1 base from V and 5 bases from J, with 12 bases between. The CDR3 spells CASSQVRGMNEQYF. The CDR3 DNA is TGTGCCAGCAGCCAAGTTCGGGGGATGAACGAGCAGTACTTC.

Only a few counts were recorded for this clone. The chain couples TRBV10-3 to TRBJ2-2; either TRBD1 or TRBD2 may supply D (6 bases each). Germline V gene sequence: CDR1 ENHRY, CDR2 SYGVKD. V was shortened by 7 bases and J by 6 bases, with 12 bases between the two germline ends. The CDR3 totals 13 residues. The CDR3 DNA follows: TGTGCCATCAACACGGGGGCGGCCGGGGAGCTGTTTTTT. Amino acid sequence: CAINTGAAGELFF.

The J gene is TRBJ1-1, the V gene TRBV19, with D possibly matching TRBD1 (6 bases). V lost 2 bases and J 4 bases, leaving 14 bases between the germline ends. The CDR3 has 15 amino acids. Per the germline V gene, CDR1 is LNHDA and CDR2 is SQIVND (reference sequence). The DNA for the CDR3 is TGTGCCAGTAGTATAAGGGGGAACAGGGTCACTGAAGCTTTCTTT. Residues: CASSIRGNRVTEAFF.

The chain joins TRBV5-4 to TRBJ2-6, with 8 bases matching TRBD1. V lost 5 bases to trimming and J lost 4 bases; unmatched junction nucleotides: 5. Germline CDR1 SGHNT, CDR2 YYREEE (reference sequence). This CDR3 is 15 amino acids long. The CDR3 spells CASSRRGLGANVLTF. As DNA, the CDR3 is TGTGCCAGCAGTCGCAGGGGGCTCGGGGCCAACGTCCTGACTTTC.

The chain employs TRBV7-9 and TRBJ1-2; D unresolved. CDR3 length: 14 amino acids. CDR1 and CDR2 (germline): SEHNR, FQNEAQ (reference sequence). With 3 bases removed from V and 1 base from J, the gap between germline ends came to 9 bases. Written as DNA, the CDR3 is TGTGCCAGCAGCTTTAGCGAGATTAACTATGGCTACACCTTC. Its translation: CASSFSEINYGYTF.

The chain has TRBV28 and TRBJ1-2; D gene unclear. This CDR3 region has 12 residues. CDR1 and CDR2 from the germline V gene are MDHEN and SYDVKM. The V end lost 2 bases, the J end lost 4 bases, and 5 bases lay between the germline ends. The CDR3, as DNA: TGTGCCAGCAGTTTACCCAGCTATGGCTACACCTTC. This gives the protein CASSLPSYGYTF.